Included here is one T cell receptor (beta chain) sequence, with context. What it recognizes is unknown. This sample stems from a study of identifying expanded T cells in peripheral blood. Study-level points and caveats: Approximately two-week clone count variance significantly increased as total template count grew.

Method: immunoSEQ multiplex PCR; TCRdb's copy keeps in-frame clones and lacks some. Of 70,000 to 95,000 clones listed, around nine tenths are singletons. The germline CDR1 and CDR2 sequences are SGHTA and FQGNSA. V was trimmed by 3 bases and J by 6 bases, leaving 10 bases between them. This CDR3 spans 13 amino acids. Sequencing was carried out using blood. This clonotype was sampled from a person aged 18 to 75 in good health. The chain uses TRBV7-2 and TRBJ2-3; D unresolved. Written as DNA, the CDR3 is TGTGCCAGCAGCTTTTACCCCTTGGATACGCAGTATTTT. It is translated as CASSFYPLDTQYF.